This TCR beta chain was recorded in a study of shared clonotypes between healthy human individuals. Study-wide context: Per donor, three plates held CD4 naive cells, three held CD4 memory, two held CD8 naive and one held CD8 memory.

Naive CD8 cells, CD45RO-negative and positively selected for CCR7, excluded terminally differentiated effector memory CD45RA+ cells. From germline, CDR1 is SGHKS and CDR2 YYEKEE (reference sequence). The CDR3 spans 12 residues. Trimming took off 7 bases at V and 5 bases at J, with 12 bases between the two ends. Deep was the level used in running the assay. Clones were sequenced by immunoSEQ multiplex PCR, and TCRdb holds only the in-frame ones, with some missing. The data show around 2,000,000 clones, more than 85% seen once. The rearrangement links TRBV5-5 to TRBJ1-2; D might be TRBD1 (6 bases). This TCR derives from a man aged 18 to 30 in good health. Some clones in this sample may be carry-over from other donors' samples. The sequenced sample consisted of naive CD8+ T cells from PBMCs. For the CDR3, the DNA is TGTGCCAGCGGGACATCAAAGTATGGCTACACCTTC. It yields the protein CASGTSKYGYTF.